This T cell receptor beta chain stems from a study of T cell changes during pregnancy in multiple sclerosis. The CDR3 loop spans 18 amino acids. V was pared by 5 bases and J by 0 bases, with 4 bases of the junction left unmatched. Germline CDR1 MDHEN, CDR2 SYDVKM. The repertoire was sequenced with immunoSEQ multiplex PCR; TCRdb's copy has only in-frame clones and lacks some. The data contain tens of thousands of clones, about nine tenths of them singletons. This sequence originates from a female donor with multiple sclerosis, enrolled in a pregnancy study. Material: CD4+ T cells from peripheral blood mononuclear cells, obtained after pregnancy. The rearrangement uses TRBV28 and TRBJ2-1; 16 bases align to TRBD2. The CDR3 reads CASSPGLAGGLSYNEQFF. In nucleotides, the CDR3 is TGTGCCAGCAGTCCGGGACTAGCGGGAGGGCTCTCCTACAATGAGCAGTTCTTC.